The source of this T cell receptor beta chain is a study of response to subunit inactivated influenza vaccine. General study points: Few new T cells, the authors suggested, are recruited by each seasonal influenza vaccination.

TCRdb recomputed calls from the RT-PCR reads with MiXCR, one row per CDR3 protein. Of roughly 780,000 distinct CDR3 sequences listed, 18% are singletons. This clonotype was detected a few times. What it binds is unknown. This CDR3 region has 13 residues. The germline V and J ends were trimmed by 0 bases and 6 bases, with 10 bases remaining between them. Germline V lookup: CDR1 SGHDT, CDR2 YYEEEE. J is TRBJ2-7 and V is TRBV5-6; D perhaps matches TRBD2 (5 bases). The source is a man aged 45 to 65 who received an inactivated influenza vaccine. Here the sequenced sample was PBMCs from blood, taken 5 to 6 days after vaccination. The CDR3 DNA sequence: TGTGCCAGCAGCTTGGTTCACGCGGGCGAGCAGTACTTC. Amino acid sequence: CASSLVHAGEQYF.